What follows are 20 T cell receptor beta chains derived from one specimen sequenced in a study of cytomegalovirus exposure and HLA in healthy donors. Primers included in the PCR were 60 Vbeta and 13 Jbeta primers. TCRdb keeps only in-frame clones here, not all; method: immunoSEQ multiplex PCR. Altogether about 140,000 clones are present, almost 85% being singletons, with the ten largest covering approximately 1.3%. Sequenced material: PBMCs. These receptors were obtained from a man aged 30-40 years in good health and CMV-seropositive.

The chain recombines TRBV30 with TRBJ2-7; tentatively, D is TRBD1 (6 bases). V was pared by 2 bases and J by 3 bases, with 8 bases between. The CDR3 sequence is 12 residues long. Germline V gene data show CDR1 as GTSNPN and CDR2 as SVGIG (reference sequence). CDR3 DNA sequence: TGTGCCTGGAGTCCAGGGGTCTACGAGCAGTACTTC. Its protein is CAWSPGVYEQYF.

The CDR3: CASSPPGQDYEQYF. DNA for the CDR3: TGTGCCAGCAGTCCACCGGGACAGGACTACGAGCAGTACTTC. This chain connects TRBV28 to TRBJ2-7; 8 bases match TRBD1. V shed 5 bases and J 3 bases; nucleotides not matched to a gene: 6. CDR3 size: 14 residues. Germline V CDR1 and CDR2: MDHEN, SYDVKM.

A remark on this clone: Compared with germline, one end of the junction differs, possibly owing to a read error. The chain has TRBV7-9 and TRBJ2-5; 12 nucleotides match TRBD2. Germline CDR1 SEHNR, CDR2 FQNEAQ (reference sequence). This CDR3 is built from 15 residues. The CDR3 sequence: CSSSWGTSGLETQYF. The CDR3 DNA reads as TGTTCCAGCAGCTGGGGGACTAGCGGGTTGGAGACCCAGTACTTC.

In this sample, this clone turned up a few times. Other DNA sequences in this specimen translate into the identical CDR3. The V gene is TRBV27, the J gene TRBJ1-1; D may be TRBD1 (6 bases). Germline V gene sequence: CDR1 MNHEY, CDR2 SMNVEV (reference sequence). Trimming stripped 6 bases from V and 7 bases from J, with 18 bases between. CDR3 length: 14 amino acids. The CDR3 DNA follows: TGTGCCAGCAGAAAAGAGGACAGCCATCTTGAAGCTTTCTTT. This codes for CASRKEDSHLEAFF.

The DNA for the CDR3 is TGTGCCAGCAGCTTTGCCGGGACAGACTCTGGAAACACCATATATTTT. Amino acids: CASSFAGTDSGNTIYF. This chain uses TRBV7-6 with TRBJ1-3; TRBD1 aligns across 7 bases. The CDR3 sequence is 16 residues long. Germline V gives CDR1 SGHVS, CDR2 FNYEAQ. The ends lost 3 bases at V and 0 bases at J; junction bases unmatched: 5.

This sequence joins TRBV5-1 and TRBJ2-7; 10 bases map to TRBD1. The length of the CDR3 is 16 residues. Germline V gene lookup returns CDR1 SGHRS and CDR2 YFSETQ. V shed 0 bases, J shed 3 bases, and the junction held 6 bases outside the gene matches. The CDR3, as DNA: TGCGCCAGCAGCTTGGCCGGGACAGGGGTCCTCTACGAGCAGTACTTC. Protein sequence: CASSLAGTGVLYEQYF.

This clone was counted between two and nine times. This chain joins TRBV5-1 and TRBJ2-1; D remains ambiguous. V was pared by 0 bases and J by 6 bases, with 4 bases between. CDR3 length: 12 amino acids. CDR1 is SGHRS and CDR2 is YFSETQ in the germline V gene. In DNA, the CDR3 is TGCGCCAGCAGCTTGGGGGCCAATGAGCAGTTCTTC. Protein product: CASSLGANEQFF.

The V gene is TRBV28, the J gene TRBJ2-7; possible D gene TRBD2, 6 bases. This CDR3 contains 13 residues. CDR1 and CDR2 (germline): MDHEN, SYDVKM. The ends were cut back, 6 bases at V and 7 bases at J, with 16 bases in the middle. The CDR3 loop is CASRRDSPVEQYF. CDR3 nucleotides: TGTGCCAGCAGACGGGACTCCCCAGTGGAGCAGTACTTC.

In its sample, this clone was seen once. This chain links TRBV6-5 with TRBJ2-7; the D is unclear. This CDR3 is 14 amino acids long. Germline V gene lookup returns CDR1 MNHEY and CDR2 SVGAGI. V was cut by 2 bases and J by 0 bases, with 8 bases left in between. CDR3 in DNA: TGTGCCAGCAGTTACACCTCGAGCTCCTACGAGCAGTACTTC. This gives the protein CASSYTSSSYEQYF.

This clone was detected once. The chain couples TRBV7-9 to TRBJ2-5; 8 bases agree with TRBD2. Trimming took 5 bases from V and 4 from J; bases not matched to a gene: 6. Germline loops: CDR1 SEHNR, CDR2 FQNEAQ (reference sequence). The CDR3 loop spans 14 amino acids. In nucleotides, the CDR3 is TGTGCCAGCAGCCCCGGGGGGGCAGGAGAGACCCAGTACTTC. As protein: CASSPGGAGETQYF.

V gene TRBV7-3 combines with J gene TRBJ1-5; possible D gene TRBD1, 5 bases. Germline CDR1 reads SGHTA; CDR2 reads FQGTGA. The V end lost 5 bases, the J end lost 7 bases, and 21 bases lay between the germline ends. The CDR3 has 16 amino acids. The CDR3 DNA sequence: TGTGCCAGCAGCCCTGGGGGGATGGGGTCGGGACAGCCCCAGCATTTT. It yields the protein CASSPGGMGSGQPQHF.

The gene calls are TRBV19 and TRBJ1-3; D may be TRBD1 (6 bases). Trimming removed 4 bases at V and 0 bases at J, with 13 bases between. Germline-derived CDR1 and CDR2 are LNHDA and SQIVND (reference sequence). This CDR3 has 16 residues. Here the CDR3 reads CASSTLGQSSGNTIYF. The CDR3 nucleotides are TGTGCCAGTAGTACCTTAGGACAGAGCTCTGGAAACACCATATATTTT.

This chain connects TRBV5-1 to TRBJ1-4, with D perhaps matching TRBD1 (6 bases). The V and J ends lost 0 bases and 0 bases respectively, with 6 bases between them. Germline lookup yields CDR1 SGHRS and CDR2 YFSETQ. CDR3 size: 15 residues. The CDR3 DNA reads TGCGCCAGCAGCTTGGAGGGGGCAACTAATGAAAAACTGTTTTTT. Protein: CASSLEGATNEKLFF.

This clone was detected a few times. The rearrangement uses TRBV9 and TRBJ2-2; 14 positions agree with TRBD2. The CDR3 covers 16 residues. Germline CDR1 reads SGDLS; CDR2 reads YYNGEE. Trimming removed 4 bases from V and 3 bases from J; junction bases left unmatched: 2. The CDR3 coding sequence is TGTGCCAGCAGCCCGGGACTAGCGGGGGACACCGGGGAGCTGTTTTTT. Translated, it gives CASSPGLAGDTGELFF.

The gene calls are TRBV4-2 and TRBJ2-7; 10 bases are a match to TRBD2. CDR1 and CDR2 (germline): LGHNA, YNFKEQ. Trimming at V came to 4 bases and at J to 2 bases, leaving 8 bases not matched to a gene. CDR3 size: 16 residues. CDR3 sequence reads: CASSRPLAGGTYEQYF. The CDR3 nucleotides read TGTGCCAGCAGCCGCCCTTTAGCGGGGGGTACCTACGAGCAGTACTTC.

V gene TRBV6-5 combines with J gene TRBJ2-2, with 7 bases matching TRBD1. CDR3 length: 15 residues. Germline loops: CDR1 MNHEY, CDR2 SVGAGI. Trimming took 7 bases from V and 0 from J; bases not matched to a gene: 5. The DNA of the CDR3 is TGTGCCAGCAACAGGGGACCGACGAACACCGGGGAGCTGTTTTTT. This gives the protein CASNRGPTNTGELFF.

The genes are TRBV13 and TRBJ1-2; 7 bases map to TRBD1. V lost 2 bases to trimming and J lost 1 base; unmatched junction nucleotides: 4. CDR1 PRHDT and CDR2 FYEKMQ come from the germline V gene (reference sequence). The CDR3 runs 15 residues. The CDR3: CASSLQGQHNYGYTF. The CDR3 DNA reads TGTGCCAGCAGCTTACAGGGACAGCATAACTATGGCTACACCTTC. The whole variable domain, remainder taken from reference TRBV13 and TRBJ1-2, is AAGVIQSPRHLIKEKRETATLKCYPIPRHDTVYWYQQGPGQDPQFLISFYEKMQSDKGSIPDRFSAQQFSDYHSELNMSSLELGDSALYFCASSLQGQHNYGYTFGSGTRLTVV.

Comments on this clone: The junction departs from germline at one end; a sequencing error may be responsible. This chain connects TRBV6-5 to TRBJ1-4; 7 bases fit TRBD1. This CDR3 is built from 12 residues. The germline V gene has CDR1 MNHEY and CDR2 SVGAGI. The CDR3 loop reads CASSEGQGQTRF. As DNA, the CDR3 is TGTGCCAGCAGCGAGGGTCAGGGACAGACCCGTTTC.

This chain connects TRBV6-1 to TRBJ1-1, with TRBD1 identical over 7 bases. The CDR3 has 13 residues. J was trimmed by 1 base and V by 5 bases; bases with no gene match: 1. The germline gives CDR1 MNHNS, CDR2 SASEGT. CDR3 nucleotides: TGTGCCAGCAGTAGGGACAGGAACACTGAAGCTTTCTTT. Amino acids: CASSRDRNTEAFF.

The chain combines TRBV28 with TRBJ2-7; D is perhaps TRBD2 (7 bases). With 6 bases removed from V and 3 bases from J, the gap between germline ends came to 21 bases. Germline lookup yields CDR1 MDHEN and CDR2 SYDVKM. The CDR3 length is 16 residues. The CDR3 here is CASRVGGGGGGYEQYF. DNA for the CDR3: TGTGCCAGCAGAGTCGGGGGAGGGGGAGGTGGCTACGAGCAGTACTTC.